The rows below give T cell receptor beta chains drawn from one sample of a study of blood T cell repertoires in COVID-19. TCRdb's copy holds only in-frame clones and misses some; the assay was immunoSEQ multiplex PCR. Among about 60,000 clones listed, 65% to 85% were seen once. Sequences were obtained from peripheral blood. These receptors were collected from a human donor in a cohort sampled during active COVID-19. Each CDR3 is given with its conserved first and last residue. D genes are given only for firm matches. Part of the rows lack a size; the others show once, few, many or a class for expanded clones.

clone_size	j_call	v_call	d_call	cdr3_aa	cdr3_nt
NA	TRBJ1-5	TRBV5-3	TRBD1	CARSFRDSADQPQHF	TGTGCCAGAAGCTTCCGGGACAGTGCTGATCAGCCCCAGCATTTT
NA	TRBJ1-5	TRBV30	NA	CAWSDPRQAAQPQHF	TGTGCCTGGAGTGACCCTCGACAGGCCGCTCAGCCCCAGCATTTT
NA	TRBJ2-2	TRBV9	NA	CASSARALLNTGELFF	TGTGCCAGCAGCGCCAGGGCTCTTTTGAACACCGGGGAGCTGTTTTTT
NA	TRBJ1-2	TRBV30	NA	CAWSNPGELNGYTF	TGTGCCTGGAGTAATCCAGGGGAGCTCAATGGCTACACCTTC
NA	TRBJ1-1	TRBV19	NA	CASTVRGTGEAFF	TGTGCCAGTACCGTCAGGGGAACGGGTGAAGCTTTCTTT
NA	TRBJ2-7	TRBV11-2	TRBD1	CASSSGQGASYEQYF	TGTGCCAGCAGCTCGGGACAGGGGGCCTCCTACGAGCAGTACTTC
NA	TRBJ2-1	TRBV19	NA	CASSMSRYNEQFF	TGTGCCAGTAGTATGAGCCGGTACAATGAGCAGTTCTTC
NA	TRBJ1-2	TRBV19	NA	CASSRSRGRVYGYTF	TGTGCCAGTAGTAGGAGTCGTGGCAGGGTCTATGGCTACACCTTC
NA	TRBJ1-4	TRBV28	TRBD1	CASSPGQAHNNEKLFF	TGTGCCAGCAGCCCGGGACAGGCCCATAATAATGAAAAACTGTTTTTT
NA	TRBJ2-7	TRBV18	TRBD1	CASSGQGKGSYEQYF	TGTGCCAGCTCCGGACAGGGCAAGGGGTCCTACGAGCAGTACTTC
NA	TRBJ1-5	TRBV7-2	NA	CASSLSQSNQPQHF	TGTGCCAGCAGCTTATCTCAGAGCAATCAGCCCCAGCATTTT
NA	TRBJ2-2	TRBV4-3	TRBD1	CASSLGDRTTGELFF	TGCGCCAGCAGCCTCGGGGACAGGACCACCGGGGAGCTGTTTTTT
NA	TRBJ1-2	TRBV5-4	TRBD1	CASSQGGNNYGYTF	TGTGCCAGCAGTCAGGGGGGAAATAACTATGGCTACACCTTC
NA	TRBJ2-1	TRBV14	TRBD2	CASSPWKLAGGPVARHEQFF	TGTGCCAGCAGCCCGTGGAAACTAGCGGGGGGGCCCGTTGCCCGGCATGAGCAGTTCTTC
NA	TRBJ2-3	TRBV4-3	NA	CASSQNQGLVDTQYF	TGCGCCAGCAGCCAAAACCAAGGACTGGTCGATACGCAGTATTTT
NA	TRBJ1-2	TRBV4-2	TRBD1	CASSLRDRGSYGYTF	TGTGCCAGCAGCCTCCGGGACAGGGGTAGCTATGGCTACACCTTC
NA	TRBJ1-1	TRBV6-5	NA	CASSRDSITEAFF	TGTGCCAGCAGTCGCGACAGTATCACTGAAGCTTTCTTT
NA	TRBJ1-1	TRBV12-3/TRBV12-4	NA	CASTLIGGAEAFF	TGTGCCAGCACCTTAATCGGGGGAGCAGAAGCTTTCTTT
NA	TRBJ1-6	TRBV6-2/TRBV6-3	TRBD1	CASSYGQGVDNSPLHF	TGTGCCAGCAGTTACGGGCAGGGGGTGGATAATTCACCCCTCCACTTT
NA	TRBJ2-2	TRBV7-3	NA	CASTRGAGTGELFF	TGTGCCAGCACCCGTGGGGCTGGCACCGGGGAGCTGTTTTTT
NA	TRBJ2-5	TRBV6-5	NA	CATLRVGETQYF	TGTGCCACCTTACGGGTCGGCGAGACCCAGTACTTC
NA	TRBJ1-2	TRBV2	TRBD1	CASRQTGRNYGYTF	TGTGCCAGCAGGCAGACAGGGAGAAACTATGGCTACACCTTC
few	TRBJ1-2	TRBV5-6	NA	CASSLTREGYTF	TGTGCCAGCAGCTTGACCCGGGAGGGCTACACCTTC
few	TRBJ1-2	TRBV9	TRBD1	CASSLRTGIGNYGYTF	TGTGCCAGCAGCTTAAGGACAGGGATAGGTAACTATGGCTACACCTTC